This T cell receptor beta chain was recorded in a study of human T cells and chemical hapten exposure. About the research overall: Per-sample variation in TCR yield stemmed mainly from small pooled library volume differences.

The library gave individual cDNA molecules unique molecular identifiers. TCRdb independently ran MiXCR on the RACE reads; one entry per CDR3 protein. The table includes some 77,000 distinct CDR3 sequences, 8.6% detected once. CDR1 and CDR2 (germline): SGHNT, YYREEE (reference sequence). The CDR3 is 15 amino acids. V shed 2 bases, J shed 4 bases, and the junction held 5 bases outside the gene matches. Time point indicated: healthy volunteer bleed at 6 weeks. Researchers extracted total RNA from unfractionated whole blood. Source material: whole blood. V usage is TRBV5-4 and J usage is TRBJ2-1; 8 positions agree with TRBD2. This receptor was taken from a female donor in good health. Some clones in this sample may be carry-over from other donors' samples. The CDR3 nucleotides read TGTGCCAGCAGCTTACCGGGGGGGCCTTACAATGAGCAGTTCTTC. Amino acid sequence: CASSLPGGPYNEQFF.